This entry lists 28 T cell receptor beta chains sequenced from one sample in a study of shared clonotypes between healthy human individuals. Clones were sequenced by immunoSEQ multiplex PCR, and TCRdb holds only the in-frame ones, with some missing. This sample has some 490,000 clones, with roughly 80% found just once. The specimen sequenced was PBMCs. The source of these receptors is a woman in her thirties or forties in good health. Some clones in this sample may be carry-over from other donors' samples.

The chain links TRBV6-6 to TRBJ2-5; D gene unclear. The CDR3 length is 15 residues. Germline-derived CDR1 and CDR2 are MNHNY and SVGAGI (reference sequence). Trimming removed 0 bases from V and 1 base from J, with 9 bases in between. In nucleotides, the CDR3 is TGTGCCAGCAGTTACTCCCGGCCGCCCCAAGAGACCCAGTACTTC. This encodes CASSYSRPPQETQYF.

This chain's CDR3 is CASSPERNEQFF. The CDR3 region has the DNA TGTGCCAGCAGCCCAGAGAGGAATGAGCAGTTCTTC. This sequence joins TRBV4-2 and TRBJ2-1; no definite D call. The germline CDR1 and CDR2 sequences are LGHNA and YNFKEQ. The CDR3 has 12 residues. With 4 bases removed from V and 7 bases from J, the gap between germline ends came to 8 bases.

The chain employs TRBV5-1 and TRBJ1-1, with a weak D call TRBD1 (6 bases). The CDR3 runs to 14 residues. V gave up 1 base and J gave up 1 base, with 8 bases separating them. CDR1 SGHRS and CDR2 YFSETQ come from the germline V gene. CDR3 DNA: TGCGCCAGCAGCTTGCTGGACAGGAACACTGAAGCTTTCTTT. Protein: CASSLLDRNTEAFF.

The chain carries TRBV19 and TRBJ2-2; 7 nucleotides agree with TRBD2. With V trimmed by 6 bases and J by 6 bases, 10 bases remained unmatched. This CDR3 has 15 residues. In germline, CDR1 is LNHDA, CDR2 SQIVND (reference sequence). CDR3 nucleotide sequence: TGTGCCAGTAGGTCGGGTGGGAGGGCCTCCGGGGAGCTGTTTTTT. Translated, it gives CASRSGGRASGELFF. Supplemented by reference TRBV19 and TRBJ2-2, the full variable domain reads DGGITQSPKYLFRKEGQNVTLSCEQNLNHDAMYWYRQDPGQGLRLIYYSQIVNDFQKGDIAEGYSVSREKKESFPLTVTSAQKNPTAFYLCASRSGGRASGELFFGEGSRLTVL.

The chain's CDR3 is CAWRLAGVETQYF. In DNA form, the CDR3 reads TGTGCCTGGAGACTAGCGGGAGTAGAGACCCAGTACTTC. The chain uses TRBV30 and TRBJ2-5, with 11 bases identical to TRBD2. This CDR3 contains 13 residues. Losses at the gene ends were 3 bases for V and 4 bases for J; bases not matched to a gene: 1. Germline V CDR1 and CDR2: GTSNPN, SVGIG (reference sequence).

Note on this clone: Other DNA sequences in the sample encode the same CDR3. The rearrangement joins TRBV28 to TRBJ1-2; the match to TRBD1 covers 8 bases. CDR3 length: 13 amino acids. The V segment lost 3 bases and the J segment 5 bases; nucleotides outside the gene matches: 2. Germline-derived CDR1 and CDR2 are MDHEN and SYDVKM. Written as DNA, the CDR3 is TGTGCCAGCAGTTTTACAGGGGGATATGGCTACACCTTC. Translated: CASSFTGGYGYTF.

Here the CDR3 reads CASSLSWDGYTF. CDR3 coding DNA: TGTGCCAGCAGCTTATCATGGGATGGCTACACCTTC. This sequence joins TRBV7-9 and TRBJ1-2; D remains ambiguous. V was pared by 2 bases and J by 6 bases, with 7 bases between. Germline-derived CDR1 and CDR2 are SEHNR and FQNEAQ (reference sequence). This CDR3 spans 12 amino acids. Filled out from reference TRBV7-9 and TRBJ1-2, the complete variable domain reads DTGVSQNPRHKITKRGQNVTFRCDPISEHNRLYWYRQTLGQGPEFLTYFQNEAQLEKSRLLSDRFSAERPKGSFSTLEIQRTEQGDSAMYLCASSLSWDGYTFGSGTRLTVV.

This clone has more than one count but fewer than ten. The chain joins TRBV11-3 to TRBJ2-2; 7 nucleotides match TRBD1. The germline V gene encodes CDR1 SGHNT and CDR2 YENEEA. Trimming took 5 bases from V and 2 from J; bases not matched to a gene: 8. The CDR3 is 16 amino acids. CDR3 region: CASSQTGTDNTGELFF. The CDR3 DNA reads TGTGCCAGCAGCCAAACCGGGACAGATAACACCGGGGAGCTGTTTTTT.

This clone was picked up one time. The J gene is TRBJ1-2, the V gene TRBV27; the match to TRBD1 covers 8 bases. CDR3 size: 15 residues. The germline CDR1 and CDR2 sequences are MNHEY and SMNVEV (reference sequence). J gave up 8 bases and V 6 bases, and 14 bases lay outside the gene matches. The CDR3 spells CASSRKDRGGDGYTF. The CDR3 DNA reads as TGTGCCAGCAGCCGAAAAGACAGGGGAGGAGACGGCTACACCTTC.

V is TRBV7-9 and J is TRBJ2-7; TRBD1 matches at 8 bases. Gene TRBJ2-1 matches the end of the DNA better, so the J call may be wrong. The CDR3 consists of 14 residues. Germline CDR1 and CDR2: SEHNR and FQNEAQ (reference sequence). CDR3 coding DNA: TGTGCCAGCAGCACCCGGACAGGGACCGATGAGCAGTTCTTC. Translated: CASSTRTGTDEQFF.

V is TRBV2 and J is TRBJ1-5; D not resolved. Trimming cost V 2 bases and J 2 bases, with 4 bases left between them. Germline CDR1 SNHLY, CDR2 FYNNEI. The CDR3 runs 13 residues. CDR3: CASSEQGNQPQHF. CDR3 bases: TGTGCCAGCAGTGAACAGGGCAATCAGCCCCAGCATTTT. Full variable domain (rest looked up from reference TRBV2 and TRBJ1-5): EPEVTQTPSHQVTQMGQEVILRCVPISNHLYFYWYRQILGQKVEFLVSFYNNEISEKSEIFDDQFSVERPDGSNFTLKIRSTKLEDSAMYFCASSEQGNQPQHFGDGTRLSIL.

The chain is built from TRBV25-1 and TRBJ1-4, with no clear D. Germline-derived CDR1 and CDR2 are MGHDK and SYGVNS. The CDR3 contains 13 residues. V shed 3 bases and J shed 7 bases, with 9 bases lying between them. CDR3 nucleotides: TGTGCCAGCAGTGAGCCTGCTCGTGAAAAACTGTTTTTT. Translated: CASSEPAREKLFF.

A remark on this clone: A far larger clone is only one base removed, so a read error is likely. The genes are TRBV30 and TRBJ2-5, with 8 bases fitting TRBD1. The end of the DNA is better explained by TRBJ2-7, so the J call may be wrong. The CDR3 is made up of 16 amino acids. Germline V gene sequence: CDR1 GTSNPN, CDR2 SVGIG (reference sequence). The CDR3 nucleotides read TGTGCCTGGGGTGCCTTGACAGGGGTCTACTCCTACGAGCAGTACTTC. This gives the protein CAWGALTGVYSYEQYF.

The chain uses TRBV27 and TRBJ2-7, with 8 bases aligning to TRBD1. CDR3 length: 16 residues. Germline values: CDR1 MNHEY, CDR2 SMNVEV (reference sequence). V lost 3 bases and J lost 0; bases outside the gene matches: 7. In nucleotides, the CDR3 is TGTGCCAGCAGTTTCCGCCTAGACAGGGGCTCCTACGAGCAGTACTTC. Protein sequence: CASSFRLDRGSYEQYF.

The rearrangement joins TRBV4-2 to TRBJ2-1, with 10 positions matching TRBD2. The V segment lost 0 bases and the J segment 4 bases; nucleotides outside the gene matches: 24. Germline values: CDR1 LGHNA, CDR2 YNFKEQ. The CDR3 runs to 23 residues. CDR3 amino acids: CASSQDGGKWLAGESKGYNEQFF. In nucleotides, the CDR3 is TGTGCCAGCAGCCAAGATGGCGGAAAATGGCTAGCGGGAGAGTCTAAGGGATACAATGAGCAGTTCTTC.

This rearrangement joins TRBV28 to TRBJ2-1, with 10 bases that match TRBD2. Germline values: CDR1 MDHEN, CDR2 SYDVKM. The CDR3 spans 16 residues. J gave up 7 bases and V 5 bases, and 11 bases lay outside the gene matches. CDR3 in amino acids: CASSTKAGGGSNEQFF. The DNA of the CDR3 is TGTGCCAGCAGTACGAAAGCGGGAGGGGGGTCGAATGAGCAGTTCTTC.

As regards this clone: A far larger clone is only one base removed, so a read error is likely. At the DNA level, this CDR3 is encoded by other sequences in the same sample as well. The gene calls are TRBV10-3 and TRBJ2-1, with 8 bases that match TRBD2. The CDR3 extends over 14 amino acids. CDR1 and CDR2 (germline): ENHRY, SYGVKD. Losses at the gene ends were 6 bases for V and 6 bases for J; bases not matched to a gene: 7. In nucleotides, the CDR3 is TGTGCCATCAGCGGGACTAGTCTGGGCAATGAGCAGTTCTTC. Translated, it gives CAISGTSLGNEQFF.

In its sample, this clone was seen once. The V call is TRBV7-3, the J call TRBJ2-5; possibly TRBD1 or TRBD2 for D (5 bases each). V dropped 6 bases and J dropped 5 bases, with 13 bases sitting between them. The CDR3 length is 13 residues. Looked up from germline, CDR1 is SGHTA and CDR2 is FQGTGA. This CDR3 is CASSRDPRETQYF. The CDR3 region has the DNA TGTGCCAGCAGTAGGGACCCTCGGGAGACCCAGTACTTC.

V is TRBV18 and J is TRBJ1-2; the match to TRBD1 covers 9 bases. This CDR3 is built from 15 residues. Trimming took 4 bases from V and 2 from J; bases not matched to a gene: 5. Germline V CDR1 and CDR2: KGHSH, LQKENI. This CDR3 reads CASSLQGASNYGYTF. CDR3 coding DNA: TGTGCCAGCTCACTACAGGGGGCATCGAACTATGGCTACACCTTC.

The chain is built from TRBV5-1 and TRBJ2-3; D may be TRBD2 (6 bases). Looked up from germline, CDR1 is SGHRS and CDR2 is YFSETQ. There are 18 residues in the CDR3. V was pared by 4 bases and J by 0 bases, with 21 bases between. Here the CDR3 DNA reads TGCGCCAGCAGCCTCCTACGGGGTTACGGGAGAAGCACAGATACGCAGTATTTT. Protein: CASSLLRGYGRSTDTQYF.

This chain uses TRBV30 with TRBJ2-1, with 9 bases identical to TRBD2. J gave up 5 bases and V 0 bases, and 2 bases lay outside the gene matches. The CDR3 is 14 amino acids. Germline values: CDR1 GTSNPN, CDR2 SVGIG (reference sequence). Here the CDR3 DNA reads TGTGCCTGGAGTGTCCTAGCGGGGCACAATGAGCAGTTCTTC. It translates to CAWSVLAGHNEQFF.

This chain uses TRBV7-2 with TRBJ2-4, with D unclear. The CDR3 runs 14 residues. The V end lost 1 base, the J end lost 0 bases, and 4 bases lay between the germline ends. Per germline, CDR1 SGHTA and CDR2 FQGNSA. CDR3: CASSLDGAKNIQYF. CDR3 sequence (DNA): TGTGCCAGCAGCTTAGATGGAGCCAAAAACATTCAGTACTTC.

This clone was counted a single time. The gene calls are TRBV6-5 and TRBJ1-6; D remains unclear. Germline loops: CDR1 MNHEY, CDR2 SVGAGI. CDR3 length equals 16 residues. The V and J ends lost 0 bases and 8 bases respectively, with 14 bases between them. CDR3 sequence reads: CASSYSGAAGDSPLHF. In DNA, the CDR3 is TGTGCCAGCAGTTACTCGGGAGCAGCCGGCGATTCACCCCTCCACTTT.

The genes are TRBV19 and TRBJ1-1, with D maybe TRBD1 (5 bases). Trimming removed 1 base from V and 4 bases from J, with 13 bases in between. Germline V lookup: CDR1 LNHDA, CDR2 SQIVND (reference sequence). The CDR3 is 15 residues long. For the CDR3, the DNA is TGTGCCAGTAGTATAGCCATTGGCGGGGGCACTGAAGCTTTCTTT. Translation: CASSIAIGGGTEAFF.

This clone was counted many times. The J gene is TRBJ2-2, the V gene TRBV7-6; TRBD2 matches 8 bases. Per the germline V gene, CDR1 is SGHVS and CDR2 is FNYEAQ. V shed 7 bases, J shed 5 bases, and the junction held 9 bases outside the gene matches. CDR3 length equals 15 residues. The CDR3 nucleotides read TGTGCCAGCACCTGGAGCGGGAGAGGGACCGGGGAGCTGTTTTTT. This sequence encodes CASTWSGRGTGELFF.

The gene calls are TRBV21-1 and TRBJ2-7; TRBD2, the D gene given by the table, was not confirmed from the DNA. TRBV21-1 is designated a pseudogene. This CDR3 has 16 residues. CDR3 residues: CASSSRLGTITYEQYF. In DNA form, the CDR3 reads TGTGCCAGCAGCTCGCGCCTCGGGACTATCACCTACGAGCAGTACTTC.

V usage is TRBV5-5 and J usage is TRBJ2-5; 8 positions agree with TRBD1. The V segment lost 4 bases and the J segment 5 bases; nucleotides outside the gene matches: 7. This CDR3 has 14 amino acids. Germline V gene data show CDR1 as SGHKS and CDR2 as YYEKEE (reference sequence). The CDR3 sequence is CASSDPTGVETQYF. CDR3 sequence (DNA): TGTGCCAGCAGCGACCCGACAGGGGTGGAGACCCAGTACTTC.

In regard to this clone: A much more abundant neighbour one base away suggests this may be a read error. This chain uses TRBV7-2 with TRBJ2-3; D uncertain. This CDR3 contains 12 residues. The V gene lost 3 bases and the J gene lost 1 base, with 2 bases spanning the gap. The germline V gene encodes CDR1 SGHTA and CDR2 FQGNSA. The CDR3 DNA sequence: TGTGCCAGCAGCTTTGGCACAGATACGCAGTATTTT. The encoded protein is CASSFGTDTQYF.